The 28 T cell receptor beta chains listed next were all sequenced from one sample in a study of blood T cells in healthy people across ages. It was with a sample-barcoded 5' primer and a J-beta primer mix that a second PCR of roughly 7 to 12 cycles was run. MiXCR, applied by TCRdb to the 5' RACE reads, yields one record per CDR3 protein. The sample lists approximately 800,000 distinct CDR3 sequences, around 50% occurring once. Sequencing was performed on blood. These receptors originate from a man aged 35 to 55 in good health.

The rearrangement links TRBV25-1 to TRBJ2-7, with 7 bases matching TRBD1. This CDR3 is 12 amino acids long. V dropped 10 bases and J dropped 0; count of bases not matched to a gene: 3. Germline V gene lookup returns CDR1 MGHDK and CDR2 SYGVNS. CDR3 region: CATQGPSYEQYF. CDR3 in DNA: TGTGCCACACAGGGGCCCTCCTACGAGCAGTACTTC.

The J gene is TRBJ2-1, the V gene TRBV12-3 or TRBV12-4, with D maybe TRBD2 (5 bases). V was pared by 8 bases and J by 13 bases, with 24 bases between. The CDR3 has 14 residues. In DNA form, the CDR3 reads TGTGCCAGCCGCCTGGCGGGCCTCCAAGAGACCCAGTTCTTC. Protein: CASRLAGLQETQFF.

This clonotype was observed many times. The chain employs TRBV10-3 and TRBJ2-3; 11 bases are shared with TRBD2. The germline gives CDR1 ENHRY, CDR2 SYGVKD. The J segment lost 6 bases and the V segment lost 3 bases, leaving 14 bases of the junction unmatched. This CDR3 spans 18 amino acids. The CDR3: CAISDPVAGGPLEDTQYF. The CDR3 bases are TGTGCCATCAGTGACCCCGTAGCGGGGGGGCCGTTAGAGGATACGCAGTATTTT.

A few counts support this clonotype. The V call is TRBV29-1, the J call TRBJ2-5; TRBD1 agrees at 7 bases. The CDR3 is 14 amino acids. The V segment lost 0 bases and the J segment 2 bases; nucleotides outside the gene matches: 3. From germline, CDR1 is SQVTM and CDR2 ANQGSEA. CDR3 sequence: CSVEEDRPQETQYF. In DNA form, the CDR3 reads TGCAGCGTTGAAGAGGACAGGCCACAAGAGACCCAGTACTTC.

V and J are TRBV9 and TRBJ2-1; D is perhaps TRBD2 (6 bases). The CDR3 length is 16 residues. Germline V gene sequence: CDR1 SGDLS, CDR2 YYNGEE. With 4 bases removed from V and 8 bases from J, the gap between germline ends came to 22 bases. CDR3 sequence reads: CASSPTPRRGSDEQFF. CDR3 DNA sequence: TGTGCCAGCAGCCCGACCCCGAGGAGGGGTAGCGATGAGCAGTTCTTC.

The rearrangement links TRBV4-2 to TRBJ2-3, with 8 nucleotides matching TRBD1. V gave up 0 bases and J gave up 1 base; unmatched junction bases: 3. The CDR3 is 16 residues long. Germline V gene lookup returns CDR1 LGHNA and CDR2 YNFKEQ. The CDR3 region is CASSQDRTGRTDTQYF. CDR3 DNA sequence: TGTGCCAGCAGCCAAGACCGGACAGGGCGCACAGATACGCAGTATTTT.

The J gene is TRBJ2-7, the V gene TRBV27, with 7 nucleotides matching TRBD1. The CDR3 sequence is 15 residues long. V was pared by 5 bases and J by 2 bases, with 9 bases of the junction left unmatched. CDR1 MNHEY and CDR2 SMNVEV come from the germline V gene (reference sequence). DNA for the CDR3: TGTGCCAGCAGTCCGGGACAGTCGCGCGCCTACGAGCAGTACTTC. This translates into CASSPGQSRAYEQYF.

For this clonotype: This clone may be a read error of a much larger clone one base away. The rearrangement uses TRBV7-6 and TRBJ2-1; D ambiguous. Germline V gene data show CDR1 as SGHVS and CDR2 as FNYEAQ. This CDR3 has 13 residues. V lost 4 bases, J lost 0 bases, and 4 bases lay in between. CDR3 DNA: TGTGCCAGCAGCTCCGCCTCCTACAATGAGCAGTTCTTC. It yields the protein CASSSASYNEQFF.

This clonotype was seen a few times. The J gene is TRBJ2-7, the V gene TRBV5-1, with 12 bases aligning to TRBD1. Germline CDR1 SGHRS, CDR2 YFSETQ. This CDR3 comprises 19 residues. Trimming at V came to 1 base and at J to 0 bases, leaving 11 bases not matched to a gene. CDR3: CASSLIPGTGGPSSYEQYF. The CDR3 DNA reads TGCGCCAGCAGCTTGATTCCCGGGACAGGGGGCCCCAGCTCCTACGAGCAGTACTTC. Combining the CDR3 with reference TRBV5-1 and TRBJ2-7 gives the whole variable domain KAGVTQTPRYLIKTRGQQVTLSCSPISGHRSVSWYQQTPGQGLQFLFEYFSETQRNKGNFPGRFSGRQFSNSRSEMNVSTLELGDSALYLCASSLIPGTGGPSSYEQYFGPGTRLTVT.

The chain carries TRBV28 and TRBJ2-7; 7 bases agree with TRBD2. Germline-derived CDR1 and CDR2 are MDHEN and SYDVKM. With 1 base clipped from V and 2 bases from J, the junction kept 11 bases outside the gene matches. The CDR3 totals 17 residues. The CDR3 coding sequence is TGTGCCAGCAGTTTATCTGGATCGGGAGGCAACCCCTACGAGCAGTACTTC. Residues: CASSLSGSGGNPYEQYF. Drawing the rest from reference TRBV28 and TRBJ2-7, the complete variable domain is DVKVTQSSRYLVKRTGEKVFLECVQDMDHENMFWYRQDPGLGLRLIYFSYDVKMKEKGDIPEGYSVSREKKERFSLILESASTNQTSMYLCASSLSGSGGNPYEQYFGPGTRLTVT.

This clonotype occurred a few times. This chain connects TRBV6-1 to TRBJ1-1; 7 bases are a match to TRBD1. This CDR3 is built from 13 residues. Germline V gene data show CDR1 as MNHNS and CDR2 as SASEGT. V lost 4 bases, J lost 3 bases, and 2 bases stayed unmatched. CDR3 coding DNA: TGTGCCAGCAGTGCCGACAGGGACACTGAAGCTTTCTTT. This codes for CASSADRDTEAFF.

J is TRBJ1-3 and V is TRBV20-1; D is perhaps TRBD1 (5 bases). The V end lost 3 bases, the J end lost 7 bases, and 22 bases lay between the germline ends. Germline V CDR1 and CDR2: DFQATT, SNEGSKA (reference sequence). CDR3 length: 16 residues. The CDR3 spells CSASPHLRVSGNTIYF. The CDR3 DNA reads as TGCAGTGCTAGCCCCCACCTCAGGGTTTCAGGGAACACCATATATTTT.

CDR3 region: CASSFSEATGELFF. The CDR3 nucleotides read TGTGCCAGCAGTTTCTCTGAGGCCACCGGGGAGCTGTTTTTT. The V call is TRBV28, the J call TRBJ2-2, with unresolved D. V shed 3 bases and J shed 4 bases, with 9 bases lying between them. Germline assignment: CDR1 MDHEN and CDR2 SYDVKM. The CDR3 sequence is 14 residues long.

The V gene is TRBV4-2, the J gene TRBJ1-5; maybe TRBD1 (6 bases). Trimming removed 3 bases from V and 6 bases from J, with 12 bases in between. The germline V gene encodes CDR1 LGHNA and CDR2 YNFKEQ. CDR3 size: 14 residues. The CDR3 region has the DNA TGTGCCAGCAGCCAGGGGGCAGATAGTCAGCCCCAGCATTTT. Its protein product is CASSQGADSQPQHF.

The chain carries TRBV9 and TRBJ1-2; no clear D. Germline lookup yields CDR1 SGDLS and CDR2 YYNGEE. CDR3 length: 16 residues. V was shortened by 0 bases and J by 7 bases, with 19 bases between the two germline ends. The CDR3 coding sequence is TGTGCCAGCAGCGTAGAAGTAGCGGGCGCAGCAGGTGGCTACACCTTC. Protein sequence: CASSVEVAGAAGGYTF.

The J gene is TRBJ2-1, the V gene TRBV5-1; D might be TRBD1 (7 bases). Trimming took 4 bases from V and 2 from J, leaving 19 bases between them. The CDR3 totals 17 residues. CDR1 is SGHRS and CDR2 is YFSETQ in the germline V gene. DNA for the CDR3: TGCGCCAGCAGCCTACACCGCGGGACAGAAACCTACAATGAGCAGTTCTTC. As protein: CASSLHRGTETYNEQFF.

The genes are TRBV5-1 and TRBJ1-4, with a weak D call TRBD1 (5 bases). CDR1 and CDR2 from the germline V gene are SGHRS and YFSETQ. The CDR3 loop spans 13 amino acids. The germline V and J ends were trimmed by 2 bases and 8 bases, with 10 bases remaining between them. CDR3 protein: CASSFQGDEKLFF. The CDR3, as DNA: TGCGCCAGCAGCTTCCAGGGTGACGAAAAACTGTTTTTT. Full variable domain (rest looked up from reference TRBV5-1 and TRBJ1-4): KAGVTQTPRYLIKTRGQQVTLSCSPISGHRSVSWYQQTPGQGLQFLFEYFSETQRNKGNFPGRFSGRQFSNSRSEMNVSTLELGDSALYLCASSFQGDEKLFFGSGTQLSVL.

In its sample, this clonotype was seen once. The V and J genes are TRBV7-2 and TRBJ2-7; D not resolved. The assigned J gene may be wrong: the sequence end matches TRBJ2-4 better. Germline assignment: CDR1 SGHTA and CDR2 FQGNSA. The CDR3 is 13 amino acids. The CDR3 reads CASSLELWDIQYF. The CDR3 bases are TGTGCCAGCAGCTTAGAATTATGGGACATTCAGTACTTC.

The chain combines TRBV4-3 with TRBJ2-1, with a weak D call TRBD1 (6 bases). Germline CDR1 and CDR2: LGHNA and YSLEER. The CDR3 runs 16 residues. Trimming removed 1 base at V and 4 bases at J, with 14 bases between. CDR3 coding DNA: TGCGCCAGCAGCCAAGGCCAGGACAGAGTTTACAATGAGCAGTTCTTC. It specifies CASSQGQDRVYNEQFF.

CDR3 nucleotides: TGTGCCAGCAGTTTGTCACCCGGGACAGCCTCCAGGGGGAATGAGCAGTTCTTC. Translating it yields CASSLSPGTASRGNEQFF. The chain joins TRBV27 to TRBJ2-1, with 7 nucleotides matching TRBD1. V shed 3 bases and J 7 bases; nucleotides not matched to a gene: 18. The CDR3 spans 18 residues. CDR1 is MNHEY and CDR2 is SMNVEV in the germline V gene (reference sequence).

This rearrangement joins TRBV7-2 to TRBJ2-7; D not resolved. This CDR3 comprises 12 residues. The V and J ends lost 7 bases and 2 bases respectively, with 9 bases between them. Germline CDR1 SGHTA, CDR2 FQGNSA. The CDR3 nucleotides read TGTGCCAGCACCTCCCGGCCCTACGAGCAGTACTTC. Amino acid sequence: CASTSRPYEQYF.

This chain joins TRBV20-1 and TRBJ2-1; D might be TRBD2 (6 bases). The CDR3 is 14 residues long. Germline CDR1 and CDR2: DFQATT and SNEGSKA (reference sequence). Trimming shortened V by 0 bases and J by 10 bases, and 16 bases separated the two germline ends. CDR3 region: CSARDRGLASEQFF. In DNA, the CDR3 is TGCAGTGCTAGAGATCGGGGACTGGCCTCCGAGCAGTTCTTC.

The V and J genes are TRBV20-1 and TRBJ2-3; D is uncertain. Germline CDR1 is DFQATT and CDR2 is SNEGSKA (reference sequence). The V end lost 5 bases, the J end lost 4 bases, and 22 bases lay between the germline ends. This CDR3 is built from 16 residues. This CDR3 is CSALPPRLPLADTQYF. The CDR3 coding sequence is TGCAGTGCTCTCCCCCCCCGCCTCCCCCTGGCAGATACGCAGTATTTT.

The chain employs TRBV12-3 or TRBV12-4 and TRBJ2-1; 10 nucleotides match TRBD2. The CDR3 contains 19 residues. The trim removed 6 bases at V and 6 bases at J, leaving 20 bases unmatched. CDR3 amino acids: CASRKRNRAGLADRNEQFF. The CDR3 coding sequence is TGTGCCAGCAGAAAGCGCAATCGGGCTGGACTAGCGGACCGCAATGAGCAGTTCTTC.

This chain uses TRBV4-3 with TRBJ1-5; the D is unclear. Per germline, CDR1 LGHNA and CDR2 YSLEER. Trimming left V 0 bases short and J 9 bases short, with 15 bases between. CDR3 length: 15 residues. This CDR3 is CASSQDGGRYRPQHF. The CDR3 region has the DNA TGCGCCAGCAGCCAAGACGGAGGGAGGTATCGGCCCCAGCATTTT.

This clonotype came up a few times. This sequence joins TRBV29-1 and TRBJ2-5, with a weak D call TRBD1 (5 bases). There are 12 residues in the CDR3. Trimming stripped 7 bases from V and 2 bases from J, with 11 bases between. CDR1 and CDR2 (germline): SQVTM, ANQGSEA. CDR3 amino acids: CSGKRQQETQYF. DNA of the CDR3: TGCAGCGGAAAGAGACAGCAAGAGACCCAGTACTTC.

This chain connects TRBV28 to TRBJ2-7; D unclear. The CDR3 runs 12 residues. Germline V CDR1 and CDR2: MDHEN, SYDVKM. V was clipped by 6 bases and J by 7 bases, with 13 bases between them. The CDR3 DNA follows: TGTGCCAGCAGGCCCTCCTACAATGAGCAGTACTTC. Residues: CASRPSYNEQYF.

V is TRBV7-3 and J is TRBJ2-3, with D perhaps assigned TRBD1 or TRBD2 (8 bases each). V lost 6 bases to trimming and J lost 4 bases, with 17 bases between them. Germline assignment: CDR1 SGHTA and CDR2 FQGTGA. The CDR3 has 15 amino acids. The CDR3 loop reads CASRRTGREADTQYF. In DNA, the CDR3 is TGTGCCAGCAGAAGGACAGGGCGGGAGGCAGATACGCAGTATTTT.